A single sample gave rise to the 27 T cell receptor beta chains below, sequenced in a study of control samples from healthy donors and cancer patients. The assay was immunoSEQ multiplex PCR, and TCRdb's table has in-frame clones only and misses some. The sample records over 150,000 clones, 91% being singletons. Sequencing was performed on blood. The receptor source for this set is a woman in her 40s in good health.

This clone appeared a few times. CDR3 loop: CASSSSKGTYEQYF. CDR3 DNA sequence: TGTGCCAGCTCATCCTCAAAGGGGACCTACGAGCAGTACTTC. The chain links TRBV18 to TRBJ2-7; possibly TRBD1 for D (5 bases). The length of the CDR3 is 14 residues. The germline V gene has CDR1 KGHSH and CDR2 LQKENI. Between the trimmed V and J ends, which lost 5 bases and 2 bases, there was a span of 13 bases.

This chain uses TRBV2 with TRBJ2-5; D possibly matches TRBD1 or TRBD2 (7 bases each). V dropped 7 bases and J dropped 5 bases, with 17 bases sitting between them. Germline lookup yields CDR1 SNHLY and CDR2 FYNNEI. The CDR3 runs to 14 residues. The CDR3 DNA follows: TGTGCCAGCAACCCAGACAGGGAGGGGGAGACCCAGTACTTC. It is translated as CASNPDREGETQYF.

This chain joins TRBV19 and TRBJ1-2; possibly TRBD1 for D (6 bases). Trimming removed 7 bases from V and 8 bases from J, with 20 bases in between. There are 14 residues in the CDR3. CDR1 is LNHDA and CDR2 is SQIVND in the germline V gene (reference sequence). The CDR3 region is CASTISTGAGGYTF. The CDR3 DNA reads as TGTGCCAGTACCATCTCAACGGGGGCGGGCGGCTACACCTTC. The full variable domain, rest sourced from reference TRBV19 and TRBJ1-2, is DGGITQSPKYLFRKEGQNVTLSCEQNLNHDAMYWYRQDPGQGLRLIYYSQIVNDFQKGDIAEGYSVSREKKESFPLTVTSAQKNPTAFYLCASTISTGAGGYTFGSGTRLTVV.

This rearrangement joins TRBV3-1 (or the pseudogene TRBV3-2) to TRBJ2-3; the D gene is possibly TRBD2 (7 bases). Germline lookup yields CDR1 LGHDT and CDR2 YNNKEL (reference sequence). Between the trimmed V and J ends, which lost 3 bases and 4 bases, there was a span of 17 bases. CDR3 length equals 16 residues. The CDR3 is CASSHHQGGEADTQYF. CDR3 nucleotide sequence: TGTGCCAGCAGCCATCATCAAGGGGGGGAAGCAGATACGCAGTATTTT.

This clone has just one count. The rearrangement links TRBV18 to TRBJ1-1; D is unresolved. CDR3 size: 13 residues. V lost 3 bases to trimming and J lost 7 bases, with 12 bases between them. The germline V gene encodes CDR1 KGHSH and CDR2 LQKENI. The CDR3: CASSPAPAYEAFF. For the CDR3, the DNA is TGTGCCAGCTCACCGGCACCAGCATATGAAGCTTTCTTT.

The chain is built from TRBV5-1 and TRBJ1-1; D gene uncertain. The CDR3 has 18 residues. Looked up from germline, CDR1 is SGHRS and CDR2 is YFSETQ. V was cut by 1 base and J by 0 bases, with 19 bases left in between. In DNA form, the CDR3 reads TGCGCCAGCAGCTTGATGTTGGCCCCAGCAGGAATGAACACTGAAGCTTTCTTT. This gives the protein CASSLMLAPAGMNTEAFF. Supplemented by reference TRBV5-1 and TRBJ1-1, the full variable domain reads KAGVTQTPRYLIKTRGQQVTLSCSPISGHRSVSWYQQTPGQGLQFLFEYFSETQRNKGNFPGRFSGRQFSNSRSEMNVSTLELGDSALYLCASSLMLAPAGMNTEAFFGQGTRLTVV.

The genes are TRBV18 and TRBJ1-5, with TRBD1 as a possible D gene (5 bases). Germline CDR1 KGHSH, CDR2 LQKENI. The CDR3 extends over 16 amino acids. V lost 0 bases and J lost 0, with 9 bases in between. CDR3 region: CASSPPGGSSNQPQHF. The CDR3, as DNA: TGTGCCAGCTCACCACCGGGGGGTTCTAGCAATCAGCCCCAGCATTTT.

This chain links TRBV18 with TRBJ2-4; 9 bases align to TRBD1. The CDR3 is 15 amino acids. Germline V gene sequence: CDR1 KGHSH, CDR2 LQKENI. V lost 6 bases, J lost 6 bases, and 9 bases stayed unmatched. As DNA, the CDR3 is TGTGCCAGCTCGCCCCTCCCGGGACAGGGAAACATTCAGTACTTC. This codes for CASSPLPGQGNIQYF.

The V call is TRBV19, the J call TRBJ1-5; D gene ambiguous. This CDR3 is built from 14 residues. Germline loops: CDR1 LNHDA, CDR2 SQIVND (reference sequence). The V end was cut by 3 bases, the J end by 6 bases, with 12 bases between. The CDR3 DNA reads TGTGCCAGTAGTATCCCCAGGTACCCTCAGCCCCAGCATTTT. It is translated as CASSIPRYPQPQHF.

J is TRBJ1-2 and V is TRBV28; D gene unclear. The CDR3 spans 13 residues. V lost 3 bases to trimming and J lost 10 bases, with 15 bases between them. In germline, CDR1 is MDHEN, CDR2 SYDVKM. The CDR3 region is CASSFGNMRYYTF. DNA for the CDR3: TGTGCCAGCAGTTTCGGAAACATGCGGTACTACACCTTC.

As for this clone: Other DNA sequences in the sample encode the same CDR3. The rearrangement uses TRBV12-3 or TRBV12-4 and TRBJ2-3; a possible D gene is TRBD2 (6 bases). CDR3 length: 11 residues. Trimming pared 6 bases from V and 6 bases from J, leaving 7 bases between. DNA for the CDR3: TGTGCCAGCAGCCTAGCGGATACGCAGTATTTT. Its translation: CASSLADTQYF.

This chain connects TRBV6-5 to TRBJ1-2, with 7 bases fitting TRBD1. Trimming removed 2 bases from V and 7 bases from J; junction bases left unmatched: 4. Germline V gene data show CDR1 as MNHEY and CDR2 as SVGAGI. The CDR3 runs 13 residues. CDR3 amino acids: CASSYRGHSGYTF. CDR3 DNA sequence: TGTGCCAGCAGTTACAGGGGGCATAGTGGCTACACCTTC.

The rearrangement uses TRBV5-1 and TRBJ1-3; tentatively, D is TRBD1 (5 bases). The CDR3 totals 16 residues. With 4 bases removed from V and 6 bases from J, the gap between germline ends came to 20 bases. Germline V lookup: CDR1 SGHRS, CDR2 YFSETQ. The CDR3 bases are TGCGCCAGCAGCCAAGGTACGGGGCAGGGAGAAAACACCATATATTTT. Amino acid sequence: CASSQGTGQGENTIYF. Complete variable domain (other parts from reference TRBV5-1 and TRBJ1-3): KAGVTQTPRYLIKTRGQQVTLSCSPISGHRSVSWYQQTPGQGLQFLFEYFSETQRNKGNFPGRFSGRQFSNSRSEMNVSTLELGDSALYLCASSQGTGQGENTIYFGEGSWLTVV.

This sequence joins TRBV12-3 or TRBV12-4 and TRBJ1-2; 8 nucleotides align to TRBD1. Trimming at V came to 6 bases and at J to 3 bases, leaving 3 bases not matched to a gene. The CDR3 sequence is 13 residues long. Here the CDR3 reads CASSTGGYYGYTF. The CDR3 region has the DNA TGTGCCAGCAGCACAGGGGGTTACTATGGCTACACCTTC.

The chain links TRBV3-1 (or the pseudogene TRBV3-2) to TRBJ2-2; 12 positions match TRBD2. This CDR3 comprises 17 residues. With V trimmed by 8 bases and J by 0 bases, 7 bases remained unmatched. The germline gives CDR1 LGHDT, CDR2 YNNKEL (reference sequence). The CDR3 coding sequence is TGTGCCAGCGCAGGACTAGCGGGGTCCGCGAACACCGGGGAGCTGTTTTTT. Translating gives CASAGLAGSANTGELFF.

This clone was seen just once. This sequence joins TRBV3-1 (or the pseudogene TRBV3-2) and TRBJ2-6; D gene uncertain. V was cut by 0 bases and J by 1 base, with 7 bases left in between. The length of the CDR3 is 16 residues. Germline V gene data show CDR1 as LGHDT and CDR2 as YNNKEL (reference sequence). The CDR3 sequence is CASSQEVESGANVLTF. In DNA form, the CDR3 reads TGTGCCAGCAGCCAAGAAGTGGAATCTGGGGCCAACGTCCTGACTTTC.

The DNA of the CDR3 is TGTGCCAGCAGACTTAACTATGGCTACACCTTC. Translating gives CASRLNYGYTF. The chain combines TRBV12-3 or TRBV12-4 with TRBJ1-2, with no clear D. This CDR3 has 11 residues. V lost 6 bases, J lost 1 base, and 3 bases lay in between.

V and J are TRBV7-2 and TRBJ2-7; D gene unclear. V shed 1 base and J shed 6 bases, with 10 bases lying between them. The germline CDR1 and CDR2 sequences are SGHTA and FQGNSA. The CDR3 loop spans 13 amino acids. This CDR3 reads CASSLVWRGEQYF. In DNA, the CDR3 is TGTGCCAGCAGCTTAGTTTGGAGAGGCGAGCAGTACTTC.

The chain carries TRBV4-1 and TRBJ2-1, with 10 bases lining up with TRBD2. Looked up from germline, CDR1 is MGHRA and CDR2 is YSYEKL. The CDR3 spans 15 residues. V was pared by 1 base and J by 12 bases, with 9 bases of the junction left unmatched. As DNA, the CDR3 is TGCGCCAGCAGCCAAGCGGGAGCGGGGGGGCAAGTGCAGTTCTTC. It translates to CASSQAGAGGQVQFF.

The chain recombines TRBV10-2 with TRBJ2-3; D might be TRBD1 (5 bases). V was shortened by 5 bases and J by 0 bases, with 12 bases between the two germline ends. The CDR3 consists of 15 residues. CDR1 is WSHSY, CDR2 SAAADI, per germline. CDR3 region: CASSPVGVSTDTQYF. The CDR3 region has the DNA TGCGCCAGCAGTCCGGTAGGGGTTAGCACAGATACGCAGTATTTT.

The chain is built from TRBV4-1 and TRBJ2-6; TRBD1 matches at 7 bases. CDR1 is MGHRA, CDR2 YSYEKL, per germline. V shed 5 bases and J 0 bases; nucleotides not matched to a gene: 7. This CDR3 spans 17 amino acids. This CDR3 reads CASSETGSLSGANVLTF. The CDR3 nucleotides read TGCGCCAGCAGCGAGACAGGGTCCCTCTCTGGGGCCAACGTCCTGACTTTC.

The CDR3 loop reads CASSIEGVATYEQYF. CDR3 coding DNA: TGTGCCAGTAGTATAGAGGGGGTCGCAACCTACGAGCAGTACTTC. J is TRBJ2-7 and V is TRBV19; D tentatively reads TRBD1 or TRBD2 (5 bases each). The CDR3 has 15 residues. CDR1 and CDR2 from the germline V gene are LNHDA and SQIVND (reference sequence). The germline V and J ends were trimmed by 0 bases and 2 bases, with 11 bases remaining between them.

DNA for the CDR3: TGTGCCAGCAGCTCCGCTTGGGGAGGCACTGAAGCTTTCTTT. Residues: CASSSAWGGTEAFF. V gene TRBV11-2 combines with J gene TRBJ1-1, with unresolved D. This CDR3 is built from 14 residues. Germline assignment: CDR1 SGHAT and CDR2 FQNNGV. V lost 4 bases to trimming and J lost 4 bases, with 13 bases between them.

This rearrangement joins TRBV3-1 (or the pseudogene TRBV3-2) to TRBJ2-3, with 8 positions matching TRBD1. This CDR3 region has 14 residues. The junction had 5 bases not matched to a gene; V was cut back by 4 bases and J by 5 bases. Germline-derived CDR1 and CDR2 are LGHDT and YNNKEL (reference sequence). The CDR3 DNA reads TGTGCCAGCAGCCTTCAGGGGGCGGAAGATACGCAGTATTTT. Translated: CASSLQGAEDTQYF.

The gene calls are TRBV6-5 and TRBJ2-1; D unresolved. The germline CDR1 and CDR2 sequences are MNHEY and SVGAGI. Trimming took off 7 bases at V and 8 bases at J, with 9 bases between the two ends. CDR3 length: 11 residues. The CDR3 coding sequence is TGTGCCAGCACCTCTATCTATGAGCAGTTCTTC. It translates to CASTSIYEQFF.

This clone has only one observation. The conserved phenylalanine or tryptophan normally closing the CDR3 is absent here, so this likely arose from a read error. It is unclear where the CDR3 begins or ends on the DNA, so no DNA is shown, and the CDR3 is as TCRdb lists it. The chain has TRBV19 and TRBJ2-6; TRBD2 reflects the table's D call only, with no check against the DNA. The CDR3 spans 11 residues, counting both ends. Germline V CDR1 and CDR2: LNHDA, SQIVND (reference sequence). The CDR3 is CASSKTPSFSP.

The chain recombines TRBV7-3 with TRBJ2-1, with a possible D match to TRBD2 (7 bases). The CDR3 has 16 residues. The germline gives CDR1 SGHTA, CDR2 FQGTGA. V was clipped by 4 bases and J by 7 bases, with 20 bases between them. The CDR3 DNA sequence: TGTGCCAGCAGCTGGGGGGGCCCGGGCCTTGGGAATGAGCAGTTCTTC. This translates into CASSWGGPGLGNEQFF.